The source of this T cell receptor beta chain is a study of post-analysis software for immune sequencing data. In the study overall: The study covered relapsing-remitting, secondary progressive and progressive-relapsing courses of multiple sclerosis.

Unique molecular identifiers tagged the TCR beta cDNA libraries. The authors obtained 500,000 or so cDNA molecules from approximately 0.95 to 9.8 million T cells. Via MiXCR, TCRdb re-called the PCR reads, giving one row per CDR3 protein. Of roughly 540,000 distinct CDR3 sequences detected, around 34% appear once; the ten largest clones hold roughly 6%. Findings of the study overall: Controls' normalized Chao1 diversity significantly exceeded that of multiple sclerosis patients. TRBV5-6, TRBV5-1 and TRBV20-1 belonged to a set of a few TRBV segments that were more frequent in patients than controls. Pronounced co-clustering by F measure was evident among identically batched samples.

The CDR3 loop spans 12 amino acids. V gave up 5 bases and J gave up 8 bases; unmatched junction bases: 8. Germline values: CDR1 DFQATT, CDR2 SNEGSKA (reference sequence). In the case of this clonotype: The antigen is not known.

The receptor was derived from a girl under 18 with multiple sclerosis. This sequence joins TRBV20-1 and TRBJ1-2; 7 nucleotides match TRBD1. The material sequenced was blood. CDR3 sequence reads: CSARVTGEGYTF. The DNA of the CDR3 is TGCAGTGCTCGCGTTACAGGGGAGGGCTACACCTTC.